A selection of T cell receptor beta chains follows, all from one sample in a study of T cell responses to AZD1222 COVID-19 vaccine. Profiled with immunoSEQ multiplex PCR; TCRdb holds only in-frame clones, not every one. This sample carries about 110,000 clones, roughly 87% of them seen once, and the ten largest clones take 3.1%. This material consisted of peripheral blood, taken on day 0 of MenACWY control vaccination. The receptor set was obtained from an adult in good health. The CDR3 runs from the conserved cysteine through the conserved F or W. The D gene is left open where the match is weak. Not every row has a clone size; where given, it reads once, few, many or a size class.

>TRBD2|TRBV28|.|TRBJ2-7
TGTGCCAGCAGTCTGGACGGGAGGCTGGAGCAGTACTTC
CASSLDGRLEQYF
>.|TRBV5-5|.|TRBJ2-7
TGTGCCAGCAGCCTCAAGGACCCTGGTAACTACGAGCAGTACTTC
CASSLKDPGNYEQYF
>.|TRBV7-9|.|TRBJ1-1
TGTGCCAGCAGCTTAGGTCACAGTAAATACACTGAAGCTTTCTTT
CASSLGHSKYTEAFF
>TRBD2|TRBV2|.|TRBJ2-1
TGTGCCAGCAGTGAAGGACTAGCGGGGGGGCTGTATGAGCAGTTCTTC
CASSEGLAGGLYEQFF
>.|TRBV7-9|.|TRBJ1-5
TGTGCCAGCAGCTTAGCGGATGGAGGCAATCAGCCCCAGCATTTT
CASSLADGGNQPQHF
>TRBD2|TRBV5-1|.|TRBJ2-1
TGCGCCAGCAGTAGGAGCGGGGGGGCAAATGAGCAGTTCTTC
CASSRSGGANEQFF
>.|TRBV18|.|TRBJ2-2
TGTGCCAGCTCCACGGGCAGGCTTGGGACCGGGGAGCTGTTTTTT
CASSTGRLGTGELFF
>.|TRBV5-5|once|TRBJ1-5
TGTGCCAGCAGCCCTCAAGGCCAGCCCCAGCATTTT
CASSPQGQPQHF
>.|TRBV9|once|TRBJ2-7
TGTGCCAGCAGCGTAGATTCCGGGGGCGGCTACGAGCAGTACTTC
CASSVDSGGGYEQYF
>.|TRBV29-1|.|TRBJ1-2
TGCAGCGTTGAAGATCCCAGCAGGGGCCCCCTTTTGGGCTACACCTTC
CSVEDPSRGPLLGYTF
>.|TRBV18|.|TRBJ2-5
TGTGCCAGCTCAAAACTACAAGAGACCCAGTACTTC
CASSKLQETQYF
>.|TRBV12-3/TRBV12-4|.|TRBJ1-2
TGTGCCAGCAGTTTTACAGGGAACTATGGCTACACCTTC
CASSFTGNYGYTF
>TRBD2|TRBV6-6|once|TRBJ2-1
TGTGCCAGCAGACGACTAGCGGGGTATGAGCAGTTCTTC
CASRRLAGYEQFF
>.|TRBV11-3|.|TRBJ2-1
TGTGCCAGCAGCTTAGCTCCTAGCAATGAGCAGTTCTTC
CASSLAPSNEQFF
>TRBD2|TRBV5-1|.|TRBJ2-3
TGCGCCAGCAGCTTGACTAGCGAGAGCACAGATACGCAGTATTTT
CASSLTSESTDTQYF
>TRBD1|TRBV10-1|.|TRBJ2-7
TGCGCCAGCAGTGAGCCGGACAGGCTGAAGGGGGCTTCCGAGCAGTACTTC
CASSEPDRLKGASEQYF
>TRBD1|TRBV2|.|TRBJ2-1
TGTGCCAGCAGTAAATGGACAGGGAATATTGACAATGAGCAGTTCTTC
CASSKWTGNIDNEQFF
>.|TRBV4-2|.|TRBJ1-3
TGTGCCAGCAGCCAGGCCTTGGGAGGCTCTGGAAACACCATATATTTT
CASSQALGGSGNTIYF
>.|TRBV4-2|.|TRBJ2-7
TGTGCCAGCAGCCATCCGCAAGGCGAGCAGTACTTC
CASSHPQGEQYF
>.|TRBV19|.|TRBJ1-4
TGTGCCAGTATAGACAAGAATGAAAAACTGTTTTTT
CASIDKNEKLFF
>.|TRBV4-3|.|TRBJ2-7
TGCGCCAGCAGCCAAGAGGGCAACGGCGACTACGAGCAGTACTTC
CASSQEGNGDYEQYF
>TRBD1|TRBV4-1|.|TRBJ1-3
TGCGCCAGCAGCCAGGAGGGACAGTATGGAAACACCATATATTTT
CASSQEGQYGNTIYF